The rows below give T cell receptor beta chains drawn from one sample of a study of blood T cell repertoires in COVID-19. Assay used: immunoSEQ multiplex PCR; TCRdb lists only in-frame clones, some missing. The data show some 90,000 clones, 90% seen once. The sequencing sample was made of peripheral blood. The receptors were sampled from a woman of 80 years or more with active or convalescent COVID-19. Each CDR3 is given with its conserved first and last residue. D genes are given only for firm matches. Some rows mark clone size as missing; the rest say once, few, many or name a class of expanded clone.

-	TRBD2	TRBV6-5	TRBJ2-5	TGTGCCAGCAGTCTACTTAGCGGGGGTCTGGAGACCCAGTACTTC	CASSLLSGGLETQYF
-	TRBD2	TRBV7-2	TRBJ2-3	TGTGCCAGCAGCCCCGGCCGGGTAGCGGGAGGGCGCATGAATACGCAGTATTTT	CASSPGRVAGGRMNTQYF
-	TRBD2	TRBV9	TRBJ2-3	TGTGCCAGCAGCGTATCTAGCGGGAGTATCGGCACAGATACGCAGTATTTT	CASSVSSGSIGTDTQYF
-	-	TRBV3-1/TRBV3-2	TRBJ1-4	TGTGCCAGCAGCCAAGACCCATCACAGGGTCGGGAAAAACTGTTTTTT	CASSQDPSQGREKLFF
-	TRBD1	TRBV5-1	TRBJ2-7	TGCGCCAGCAGCTTGGGGGACAGTAGCTCCTACGAGCAGTACTTC	CASSLGDSSSYEQYF
-	-	TRBV4-2	TRBJ1-5	TGTGCCAGCAGCCAAGAAAGAGCTGGGAGTTTCCAGCCCCAGCATTTT	CASSQERAGSFQPQHF
once	TRBD1	TRBV6-2/TRBV6-3	TRBJ1-2	TGTGCCAGCAGTTTCCCGGGACAGGGTGTGAGAGTCGATGGCTACACCTTC	CASSFPGQGVRVDGYTF
-	-	TRBV6-6	TRBJ2-7	TGTGCCAGCAGTTCCGTTCCGGGGGAGCAGTACTTC	CASSSVPGEQYF
-	-	TRBV5-1	TRBJ2-2	TGCGCCAGCAGCTTGGGCGGTTACGGGGAGCTGTTTTTT	CASSLGGYGELFF
few	TRBD1	TRBV18	TRBJ1-1	TGTGCCAGCTCACCAGGCGGGACAGGGTTTGCTGAAGCTTTCTTT	CASSPGGTGFAEAFF
-	-	TRBV4-1	TRBJ2-5	TGCGCCAGCAGCCAAGGGGGCTCTCCAGAGACCCAGTACTTC	CASSQGGSPETQYF
-	-	TRBV2	TRBJ2-2	TGTGCCAGCAGTGAATTGCGGGGGCACACCGGGGAGCTGTTTTTT	CASSELRGHTGELFF
once	TRBD2	TRBV10-1	TRBJ2-2	TGCGCCAGCAGTAGGAGGGAGGGCTGGACCGGGGAGCTGTTTTTT	CASSRREGWTGELFF
-	TRBD1	TRBV28	TRBJ2-6	TGTGCCAGCAGGGGGGGACAGGCCAACAACGTCCTGACTTTC	CASRGGQANNVLTF
-	TRBD1	TRBV18	TRBJ1-2	TGTGCCAGCTCGCCCAATTGGGGGACAGGGGTAGATGGCTACACCTTC	CASSPNWGTGVDGYTF
-	TRBD2	TRBV5-1	TRBJ2-7	TGCGCCAGCAGCTTGGGGACTAGCTCCTACGAGCAGTACTTC	CASSLGTSSYEQYF
-	-	TRBV12-3/TRBV12-4	TRBJ2-7	TGTGCCAGCAGTCTAAAGGGGGACTACGAGCAGTACTTC	CASSLKGDYEQYF
-	TRBD1	TRBV28	TRBJ1-5	TGTGCCAGCAGTCCCGGACAGGCTGGAAATCAGCCCCAGCATTTT	CASSPGQAGNQPQHF
-	-	TRBV3-1/TRBV3-2	TRBJ1-4	TGTGCCAGCAGCCAACGGAATACAGGGGAAAAACTGTTTTTT	CASSQRNTGEKLFF
-	TRBD1	TRBV29-1	TRBJ2-3	TGCAGCGTTGGACAGGGGACAGATACGCAGTATTTT	CSVGQGTDTQYF
-	TRBD1	TRBV28	TRBJ1-1	TGTGCCAGCAATTCGAACAGGGGGAGAATTGTTGAAGCTTTCTTT	CASNSNRGRIVEAFF
-	TRBD1	TRBV19	TRBJ2-7	TGTGCCAGTAGTACACAGGGGAGAAGCTCCTACGAGCAGTACTTC	CASSTQGRSSYEQYF
once	TRBD1	TRBV29-1	TRBJ2-2	TGCAGATCCGACAGGGTCCCCGGGGAGCTGTTTTTT	CRSDRVPGELFF
-	-	TRBV27	TRBJ1-2	TGTGCCAGCAGTCCAGGGTCTAATAACTATGGCTACACCTTC	CASSPGSNNYGYTF
-	TRBD1	TRBV18	TRBJ2-1	TGTGCCAGCTCACCCTACCGGGACAGAAACTACAATGAGCAGTTCTTC	CASSPYRDRNYNEQFF
-	-	TRBV19	TRBJ2-7	TGTGCCAGCCGGAGGAGGGGACAGCCTTACGAGCAGTACTTC	CASRRRGQPYEQYF
-	TRBD2	TRBV27	TRBJ2-6	TGTGCCAGCACCCTAAGGGGTCCGTGGAGCGGGAGCCCACTGGGGGGTGACAACGTCCTGACTTTC	CASTLRGPWSGSPLGGDNVLTF
once	-	TRBV5-1	TRBJ2-5	TGCGCCAGCAGCGATGGAAGTCGAGGCTTGGAGACCCAGTACTTC	CASSDGSRGLETQYF
-	-	TRBV9	TRBJ2-5	TGTGCCAGCAGCGTAGCCGGACAGCAAGAGACCCAGTACTTC	CASSVAGQQETQYF
-	TRBD2	TRBV18	TRBJ2-1	TGTGCCAGCTCACCCCTACAGGGGAAATTTAGCGGGGGAAGCTCCTACAATGAGCAGTTCTTC	CASSPLQGKFSGGSSYNEQFF
-	TRBD1	TRBV2	TRBJ1-3	TGTGCCAGCAGCCCCCGGACAGGGCTACTTTCTGGAAACACCATATATTTT	CASSPRTGLLSGNTIYF
-	-	TRBV19	TRBJ2-1	TGTGCCAGTAGGGTTACGGATGAGCAGTTCTTC	CASRVTDEQFF
-	-	TRBV2	TRBJ1-1	TGTGCCAGCGTTAAGGAGAGGAACACTGAAGCTTTCTTT	CASVKERNTEAFF
few	TRBD2	TRBV28	TRBJ2-4	TGTGCCAGCAATCCTCCGGGGGGAGGTACGCAGATGGGCCTTCAGTACTTC	CASNPPGGGTQMGLQYF
-	TRBD2	TRBV6-6	TRBJ2-1	TGTGCCAGTGGGACTAGCGGCCCAGGTGAGCAGTTCTTC	CASGTSGPGEQFF
-	-	TRBV5-1	TRBJ2-5	TGCGCCAGCAGCTTGGAAGGCGGGACGGGAGAGACCCAGTACTTC	CASSLEGGTGETQYF
-	-	TRBV27	TRBJ1-2	TGTGCCAGCAGTTTCCGGGAAGGGTATGGCTACACCTTC	CASSFREGYGYTF
-	TRBD1	TRBV6-2/TRBV6-3	TRBJ2-3	TGTGCCAGCAGTTACCCCCTCGACAGGGTGCCAGATACGCAGTATTTT	CASSYPLDRVPDTQYF
few	-	TRBV6-2/TRBV6-3	TRBJ2-1	TGTGCCAGCAGTTACGGGCCGAATGAGCAGTTCTTC	CASSYGPNEQFF
-	-	TRBV9	TRBJ2-1	TGTGCCAGCAGCGTAGGCAGGCCCACGGCAGGGGAGCAGTTCTTC	CASSVGRPTAGEQFF
-	-	TRBV2	TRBJ1-1	TGTGCCAGCAGTGAAGTTGAGGGTGCTGAAGCTTTCTTT	CASSEVEGAEAFF
-	TRBD2	TRBV3-1/TRBV3-2	TRBJ2-1	TGTGCCAGCAGCCAAGGATCCTTACTAGCGGCCTACAATGAGCAGTTCTTC	CASSQGSLLAAYNEQFF
-	TRBD1	TRBV5-1	TRBJ2-1	TGCGCCAGCAGCTGGACAGGGATCAATGAGCAGTTCTTC	CASSWTGINEQFF
-	-	TRBV29-1	TRBJ2-5	TGCAGTTCCGAAGAGACCCAGTACTTC	CSSEETQYF
-	TRBD2	TRBV30	TRBJ2-1	TGTGCCTGGAGTCTGACTAGCGGAATCTACAATGAGCAGTTCTTC	CAWSLTSGIYNEQFF
few	-	TRBV29-1	TRBJ1-1	TGCAGCGTTCAAATCAAGGGGGGGATCGCTGAAGCTTTCTTT	CSVQIKGGIAEAFF
-	TRBD2	TRBV6-6	TRBJ2-5	TGTGCCAGCAGTCAACCGGGACTAGCGGGTGCCCTGTATACCCAGTACTTC	CASSQPGLAGALYTQYF
-	TRBD2	TRBV7-2	TRBJ2-1	TGTGCCAGCAGCTTAGCACTAGCGGTTAAAGGGAATGAGCAGTTCTTC	CASSLALAVKGNEQFF
-	TRBD1	TRBV28	TRBJ2-1	TGTGCCAGCCTGACAGGGGCCTACAATGAGCAGTTCTTC	CASLTGAYNEQFF
-	TRBD1	TRBV28	TRBJ1-6	TGTGCCAGCAGGGTGGGACAGCCGAATTCACCCCTCCACTTT	CASRVGQPNSPLHF
-	TRBD1	TRBV6-6	TRBJ2-7	TGTGCCAGCAGTTCGGGGACAGAATACTACGAGCAGTACTTC	CASSSGTEYYEQYF
once	-	TRBV6-5	TRBJ2-1	TGTGCCAGCAGTTACTCGACTAGTCCGACCTACAATGAGCAGTTCTTC	CASSYSTSPTYNEQFF
-	-	TRBV9	TRBJ2-2	TGTGCCAGCAGCGTAGGGCAGGGCACCGGGGAGCTGTTTTTT	CASSVGQGTGELFF
once	TRBD2	TRBV7-9	TRBJ2-1	TGTGCCAGCACCACAGCGGCGGGAGGGGTCAATGAGCAGTTCTTC	CASTTAAGGVNEQFF
-	TRBD1	TRBV6-6	TRBJ1-1	TGTGCCAGCAGTTACGGACAGGGTTCGGGGACTGAAGCTTTCTTT	CASSYGQGSGTEAFF
-	-	TRBV2	TRBJ1-4	TGTGCCAGCAGCTGGGGGCGAACTAATGAAAAACTGTTTTTT	CASSWGRTNEKLFF
-	TRBD1	TRBV27	TRBJ2-7	TGTGCCAGCAGATGGACAGGGGACGGCGAGCAGTACTTC	CASRWTGDGEQYF